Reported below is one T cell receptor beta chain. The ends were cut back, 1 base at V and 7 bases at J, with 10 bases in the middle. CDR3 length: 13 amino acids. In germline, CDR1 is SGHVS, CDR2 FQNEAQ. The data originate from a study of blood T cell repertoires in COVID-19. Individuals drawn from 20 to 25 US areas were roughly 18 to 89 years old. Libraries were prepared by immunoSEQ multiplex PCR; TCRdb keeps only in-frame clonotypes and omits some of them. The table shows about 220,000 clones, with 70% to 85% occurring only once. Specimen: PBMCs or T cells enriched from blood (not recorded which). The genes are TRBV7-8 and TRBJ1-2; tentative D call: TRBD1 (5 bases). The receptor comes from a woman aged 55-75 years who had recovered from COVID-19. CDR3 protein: CASSLGWDSGYTF. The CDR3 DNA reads TGTGCCAGCAGCTTAGGCTGGGACTCTGGCTACACCTTC.